This TCR beta chain originates from a study of identical twins. From the 5' RACE reads, TCRdb called clonotypes with MiXCR, one entry per CDR3 protein. Of 700,000 or so distinct CDR3 sequences listed, less than 10% are singletons. At least ten counts were recorded for this clonotype. CDR1 SGHVS and CDR2 FQNEAQ come from the germline V gene. V lost 10 bases and J 5 bases, leaving 14 bases between the germline ends. This CDR3 comprises 12 residues. These same records also appear under a second study, on yellow fever vaccine responses in identical twins.

The clonotype was recovered from a woman aged 18 to 35 in good health. V usage is TRBV7-8 and J usage is TRBJ2-5; D perhaps matches TRBD1 (5 bases). Input material: PBMCs. CDR3 sequence: CAMQGSGETQYF. The CDR3 DNA sequence: TGTGCCATGCAGGGTAGTGGGGAGACCCAGTACTTC. Using reference TRBV7-8 and TRBJ2-5 for the parts outside the CDR3, the full variable domain is GAGVSQSPRYKVAKRGQDVALRCDPISGHVSLFWYQQALGQGPEFLTYFQNEAQLDKSGLPSDRFFAERPEGSVSTLKIQRTQQEDSAVYLCAMQGSGETQYFGPGTRLLVL.